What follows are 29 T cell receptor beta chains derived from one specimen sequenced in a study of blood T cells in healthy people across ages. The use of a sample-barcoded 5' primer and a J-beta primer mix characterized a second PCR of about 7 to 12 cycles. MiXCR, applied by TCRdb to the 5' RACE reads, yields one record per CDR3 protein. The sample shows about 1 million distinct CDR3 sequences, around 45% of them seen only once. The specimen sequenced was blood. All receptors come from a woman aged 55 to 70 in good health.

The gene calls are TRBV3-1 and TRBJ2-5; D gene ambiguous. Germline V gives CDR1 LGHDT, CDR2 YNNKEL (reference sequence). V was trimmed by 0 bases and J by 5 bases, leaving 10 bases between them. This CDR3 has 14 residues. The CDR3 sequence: CASSQDKLVETQYF. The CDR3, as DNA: TGTGCCAGCAGCCAAGACAAGTTAGTGGAGACCCAGTACTTC.

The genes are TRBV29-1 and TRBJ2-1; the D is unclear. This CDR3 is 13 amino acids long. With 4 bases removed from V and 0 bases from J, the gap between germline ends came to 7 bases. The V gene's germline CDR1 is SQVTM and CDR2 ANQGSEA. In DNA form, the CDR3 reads TGCAGCGTTGCGCCGGGCTCCTACAATGAGCAGTTCTTC. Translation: CSVAPGSYNEQFF.

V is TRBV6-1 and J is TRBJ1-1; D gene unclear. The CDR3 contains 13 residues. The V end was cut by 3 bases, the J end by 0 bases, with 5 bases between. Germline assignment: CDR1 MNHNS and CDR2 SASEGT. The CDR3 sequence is CASSERLNTEAFF. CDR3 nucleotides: TGTGCCAGCAGTGAGAGATTGAACACTGAAGCTTTCTTT.

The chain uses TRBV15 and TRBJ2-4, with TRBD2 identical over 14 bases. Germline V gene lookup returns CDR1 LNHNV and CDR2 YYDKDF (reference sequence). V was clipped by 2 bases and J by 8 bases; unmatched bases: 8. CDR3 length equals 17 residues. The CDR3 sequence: CATSRRLAGGPKDIQYF. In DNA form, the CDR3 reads TGTGCCACCAGCAGAAGACTAGCGGGAGGGCCAAAGGACATTCAGTACTTC. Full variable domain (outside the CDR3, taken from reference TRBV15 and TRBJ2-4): DAMVIQNPRYQVTQFGKPVTLSCSQTLNHNVMYWYQQKSSQAPKLLFHYYDKDFNNEADTPDNFQSRRPNTSFCFLDIRSPGLGDTAMYLCATSRRLAGGPKDIQYFGAGTRLSVL.

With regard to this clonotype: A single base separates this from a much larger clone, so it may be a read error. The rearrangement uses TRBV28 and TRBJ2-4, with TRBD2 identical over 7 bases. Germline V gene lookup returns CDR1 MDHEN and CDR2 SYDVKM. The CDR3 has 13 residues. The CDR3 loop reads CASSGGRGIIRYF. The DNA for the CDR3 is TGTGCCAGCAGTGGCGGGAGAGGGATCATTCGGTACTTC.

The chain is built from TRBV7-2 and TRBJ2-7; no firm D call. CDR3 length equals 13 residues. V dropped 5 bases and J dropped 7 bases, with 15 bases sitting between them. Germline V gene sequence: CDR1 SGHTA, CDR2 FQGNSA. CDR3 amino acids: CASSPGLRNEQYF. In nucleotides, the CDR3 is TGTGCCAGCAGCCCCGGCTTACGCAATGAGCAGTACTTC.

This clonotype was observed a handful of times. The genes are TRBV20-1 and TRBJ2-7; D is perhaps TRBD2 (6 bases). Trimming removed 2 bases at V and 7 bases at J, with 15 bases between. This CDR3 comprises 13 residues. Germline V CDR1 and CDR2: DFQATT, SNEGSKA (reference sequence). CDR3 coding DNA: TGCAGTGCTAGACCCGGAGGGTCGAGGGAGCAGTACTTC. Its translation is CSARPGGSREQYF.

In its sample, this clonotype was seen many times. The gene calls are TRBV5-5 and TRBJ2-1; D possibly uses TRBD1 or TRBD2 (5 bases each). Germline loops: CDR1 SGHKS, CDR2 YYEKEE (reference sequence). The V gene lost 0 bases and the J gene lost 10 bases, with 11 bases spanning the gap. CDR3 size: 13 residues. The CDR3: CASSLGGPNEQFF. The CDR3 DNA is TGTGCCAGCAGCTTGGGGGGACCGAACGAGCAGTTCTTC.

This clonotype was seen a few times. The CDR3 reads CASSQVVAGDSEQFF. The CDR3 nucleotides read TGTGCCAGCAGCCAAGTAGTAGCGGGAGATAGTGAGCAGTTCTTC. The gene calls are TRBV4-2 and TRBJ2-1; 9 bases are shared with TRBD2. There are 15 residues in the CDR3. V was clipped by 1 base and J by 9 bases; unmatched bases: 7. Germline CDR1 LGHNA, CDR2 YNFKEQ.

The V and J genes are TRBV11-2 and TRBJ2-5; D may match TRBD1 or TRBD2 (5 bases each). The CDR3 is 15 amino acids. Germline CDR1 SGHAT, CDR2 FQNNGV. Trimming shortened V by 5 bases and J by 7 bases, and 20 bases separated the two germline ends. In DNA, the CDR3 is TGTGCCAGCAGCCCAGACGGCCCCGGTGGGGGGACCCAGTACTTC. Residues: CASSPDGPGGGTQYF.

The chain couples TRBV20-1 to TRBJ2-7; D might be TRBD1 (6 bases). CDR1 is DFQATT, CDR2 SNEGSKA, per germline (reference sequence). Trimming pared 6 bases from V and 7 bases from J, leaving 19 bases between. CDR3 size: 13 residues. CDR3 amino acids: CSAKGPGVREQYF. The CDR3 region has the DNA TGCAGTGCAAAAGGCCCAGGGGTGCGGGAGCAGTACTTC.

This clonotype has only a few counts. The CDR3 region is CASSYSHEQFF. The CDR3 DNA is TGTGCCAGCAGTTACTCTCATGAGCAGTTCTTC. This chain connects TRBV6-5 to TRBJ2-1, with D unclear. This CDR3 has 11 amino acids. Looked up from germline, CDR1 is MNHEY and CDR2 is SVGAGI. With 0 bases removed from V and 8 bases from J, the gap between germline ends came to 2 bases.

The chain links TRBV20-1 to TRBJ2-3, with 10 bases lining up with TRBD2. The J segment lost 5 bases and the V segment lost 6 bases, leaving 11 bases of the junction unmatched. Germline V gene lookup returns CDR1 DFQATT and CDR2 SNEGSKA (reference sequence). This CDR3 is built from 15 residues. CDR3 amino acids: CSATVPGTSEDTQYF. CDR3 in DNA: TGCAGTGCGACAGTGCCCGGGACTAGCGAAGATACGCAGTATTTT.

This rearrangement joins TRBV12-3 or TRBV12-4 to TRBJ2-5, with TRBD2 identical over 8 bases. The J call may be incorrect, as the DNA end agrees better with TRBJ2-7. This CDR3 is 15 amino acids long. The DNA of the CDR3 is TGTGCCAGTAGCCGGGGAGCGGGAGCTCGGGACGAGCAGTACTTC. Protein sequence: CASSRGAGARDEQYF.

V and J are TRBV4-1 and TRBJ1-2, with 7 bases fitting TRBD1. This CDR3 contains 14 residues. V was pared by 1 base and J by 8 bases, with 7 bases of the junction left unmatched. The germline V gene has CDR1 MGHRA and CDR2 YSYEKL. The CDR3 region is CASSQADRDWGYTF. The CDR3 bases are TGCGCCAGCAGCCAAGCAGACAGGGACTGGGGCTACACCTTC.

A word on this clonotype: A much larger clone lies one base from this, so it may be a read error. The CDR3 reads CSVKGGPNEQYF. CDR3 sequence (DNA): TGCAGCGTTAAGGGGGGGCCCAATGAGCAGTACTTC. The J gene is TRBJ2-5, the V gene TRBV29-1; perhaps TRBD2 as D (7 bases). Germline V CDR1 and CDR2: SQVTM, ANQGSEA. CDR3 length: 12 amino acids. Trimming stripped 5 bases from V and 11 bases from J, with 18 bases between.

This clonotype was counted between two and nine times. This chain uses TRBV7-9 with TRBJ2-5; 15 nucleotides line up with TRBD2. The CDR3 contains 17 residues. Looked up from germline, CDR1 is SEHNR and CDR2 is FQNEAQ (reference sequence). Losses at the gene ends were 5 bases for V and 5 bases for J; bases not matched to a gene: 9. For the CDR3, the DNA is TGTGCCAGCAGCCTAGGACTAGCGGGAGGGCTTATGGAGACCCAGTACTTC. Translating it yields CASSLGLAGGLMETQYF.

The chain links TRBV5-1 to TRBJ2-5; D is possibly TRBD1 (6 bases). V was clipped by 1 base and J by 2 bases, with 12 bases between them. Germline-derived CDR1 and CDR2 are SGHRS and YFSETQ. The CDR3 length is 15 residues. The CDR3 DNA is TGCGCCAGCAGCTTGACAGGGAAAAGGCAAGAGACCCAGTACTTC. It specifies CASSLTGKRQETQYF. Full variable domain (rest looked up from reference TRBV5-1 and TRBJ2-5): KAGVTQTPRYLIKTRGQQVTLSCSPISGHRSVSWYQQTPGQGLQFLFEYFSETQRNKGNFPGRFSGRQFSNSRSEMNVSTLELGDSALYLCASSLTGKRQETQYFGPGTRLLVL.

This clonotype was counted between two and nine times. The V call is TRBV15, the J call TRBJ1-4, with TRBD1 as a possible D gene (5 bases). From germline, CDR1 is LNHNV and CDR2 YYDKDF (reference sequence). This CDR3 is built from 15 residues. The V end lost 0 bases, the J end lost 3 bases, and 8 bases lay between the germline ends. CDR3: CATSRDRQPNEKLFF. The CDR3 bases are TGTGCCACCAGCAGAGATCGACAGCCTAATGAAAAACTGTTTTTT.

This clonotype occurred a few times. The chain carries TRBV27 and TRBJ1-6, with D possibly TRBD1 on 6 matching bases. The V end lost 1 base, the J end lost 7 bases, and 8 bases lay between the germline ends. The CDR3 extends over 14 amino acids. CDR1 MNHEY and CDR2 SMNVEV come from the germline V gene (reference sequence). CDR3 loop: CASSLWDTNSPLHF. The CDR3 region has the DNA TGTGCCAGCAGTTTATGGGACACCAATTCACCCCTCCACTTT.

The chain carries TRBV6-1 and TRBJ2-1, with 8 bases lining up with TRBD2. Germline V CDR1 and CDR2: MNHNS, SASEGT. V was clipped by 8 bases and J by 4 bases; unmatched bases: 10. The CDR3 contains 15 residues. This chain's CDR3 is CASSPGREGYNEQFF. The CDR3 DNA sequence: TGTGCCAGCTCCCCCGGGAGGGAGGGGTACAATGAGCAGTTCTTC.

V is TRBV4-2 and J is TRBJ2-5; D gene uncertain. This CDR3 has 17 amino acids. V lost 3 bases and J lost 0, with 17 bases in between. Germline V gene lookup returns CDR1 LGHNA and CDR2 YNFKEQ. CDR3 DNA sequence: TGTGCCAGCAGCCATGTACGGAGCAGAAACTACCAAGAGACCCAGTACTTC. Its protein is CASSHVRSRNYQETQYF.

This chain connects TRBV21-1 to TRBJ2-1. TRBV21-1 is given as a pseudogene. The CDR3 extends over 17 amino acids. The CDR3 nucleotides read TGTGCCAGCAGCACCGTAAGGACCCGTTGCTCCTACAATGAGCAGTTCTTC. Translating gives CASSTVRTRCSYNEQFF.

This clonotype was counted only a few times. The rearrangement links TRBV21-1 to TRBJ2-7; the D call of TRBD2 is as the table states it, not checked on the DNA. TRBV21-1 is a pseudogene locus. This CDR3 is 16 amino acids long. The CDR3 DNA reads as TGTGCCAGCAGCAAAGGGGCTGGGACTAGGTGTTACGAGCAGTACTTC. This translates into CASSKGAGTRCYEQYF.

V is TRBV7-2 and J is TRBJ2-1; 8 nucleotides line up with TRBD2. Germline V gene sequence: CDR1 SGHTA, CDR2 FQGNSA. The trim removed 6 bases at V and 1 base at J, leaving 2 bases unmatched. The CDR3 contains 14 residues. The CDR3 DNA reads TGTGCCAGCAGGGGCGGGGGGTCCTACAATGAGCAGTTCTTC. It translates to CASRGGGSYNEQFF.

The DNA of the CDR3 is TGTGCCAGCATCCCCTGGACAGCAAGCACAGATACGCAGTATTTT. Translating gives CASIPWTASTDTQYF. The V gene is TRBV28, the J gene TRBJ2-3; the D gene is possibly TRBD1 (6 bases). The CDR3 length is 15 residues. Germline CDR1 reads MDHEN; CDR2 reads SYDVKM. V was pared by 7 bases and J by 0 bases, with 14 bases between.

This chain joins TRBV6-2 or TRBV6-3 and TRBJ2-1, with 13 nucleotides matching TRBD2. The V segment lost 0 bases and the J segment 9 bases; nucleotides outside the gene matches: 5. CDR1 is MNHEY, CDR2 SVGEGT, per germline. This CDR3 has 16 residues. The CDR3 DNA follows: TGTGCCAGCAGTTACTCGGGACTAGCGGGATACGGTGAGCAGTTCTTC. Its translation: CASSYSGLAGYGEQFF.

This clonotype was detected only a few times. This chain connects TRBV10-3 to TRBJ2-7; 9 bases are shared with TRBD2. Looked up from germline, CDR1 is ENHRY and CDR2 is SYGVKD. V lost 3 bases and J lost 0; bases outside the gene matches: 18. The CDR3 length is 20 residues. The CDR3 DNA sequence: TGTGCCATCAGTGAATCGACCACCGGCGGGACTAGCTTCAGCTCCTACGAGCAGTACTTC. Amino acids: CAISESTTGGTSFSSYEQYF.

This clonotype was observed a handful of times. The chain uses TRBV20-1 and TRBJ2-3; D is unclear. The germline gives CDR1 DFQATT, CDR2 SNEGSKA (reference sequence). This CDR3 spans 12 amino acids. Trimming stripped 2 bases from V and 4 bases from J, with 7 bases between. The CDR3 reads CSARKQPDTQYF. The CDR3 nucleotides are TGCAGTGCTAGAAAACAGCCAGATACGCAGTATTTT.